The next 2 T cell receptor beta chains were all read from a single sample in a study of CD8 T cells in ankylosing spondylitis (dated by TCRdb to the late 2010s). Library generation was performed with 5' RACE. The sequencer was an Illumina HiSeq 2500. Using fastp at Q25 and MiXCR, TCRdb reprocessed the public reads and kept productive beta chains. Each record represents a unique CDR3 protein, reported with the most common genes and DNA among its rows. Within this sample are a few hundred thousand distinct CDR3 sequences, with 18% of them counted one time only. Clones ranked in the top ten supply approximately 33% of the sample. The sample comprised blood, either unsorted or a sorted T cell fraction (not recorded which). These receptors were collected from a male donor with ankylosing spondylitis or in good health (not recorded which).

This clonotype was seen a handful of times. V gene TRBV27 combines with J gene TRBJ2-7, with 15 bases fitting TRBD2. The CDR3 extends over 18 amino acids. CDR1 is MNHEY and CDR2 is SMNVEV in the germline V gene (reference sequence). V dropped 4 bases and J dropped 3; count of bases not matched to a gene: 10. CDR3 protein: CASSSPSGLAGGGYEQYF. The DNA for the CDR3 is TGTGCCAGCAGTTCCCCCTCCGGACTAGCGGGAGGGGGCTACGAGCAGTACTTC.

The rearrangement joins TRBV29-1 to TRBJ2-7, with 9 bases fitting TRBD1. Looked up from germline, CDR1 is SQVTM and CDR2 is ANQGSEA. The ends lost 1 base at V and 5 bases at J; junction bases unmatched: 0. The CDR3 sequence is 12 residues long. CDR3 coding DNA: TGCAGCGTTGAAGGGACAGGGGACGAGCAGTACTTC. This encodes CSVEGTGDEQYF.